The rows below give T cell receptor beta chains drawn from one sample of a study of cytomegalovirus exposure and HLA in healthy donors. Sequencing used immunoSEQ multiplex PCR; TCRdb keeps in-frame clones, though not all of them. The data contain approximately 100,000 clones, 70% to 80% of them seen just once; the ten biggest clones take up just over 2%. The sample was PBMCs. These receptors were collected from a human donor in good health. Each CDR3 is given with its conserved first and last residue. The D gene is left open where the match is weak. Expanded clones are given a class, and other clones once, few, many or no size at all.

j_call	d_call	v_call	clone_size	cdr3_aa	cdr3_nt
TRBJ2-7	-	TRBV7-2	-	CASSLSRGGHEQYF	TGTGCCAGCAGCCTCTCAAGGGGGGGTCACGAGCAGTACTTC
TRBJ1-1	-	TRBV18	-	CASSSGLNTEAFF	TGTGCCAGCTCTTCAGGACTCAACACTGAAGCTTTCTTT
TRBJ1-5	-	TRBV27	few	CASRLGQYSNQPQHF	TGTGCCAGCAGACTTGGACAGTATAGCAATCAGCCCCAGCATTTT
TRBJ2-6	TRBD1	TRBV7-2	-	CASSLPGTGGARGANVLTF	TGTGCCAGCAGCTTACCAGGGACAGGGGGCGCCCGAGGGGCCAACGTCCTGACTTTC
TRBJ1-4	-	TRBV25-1	few	CASSEYGTVGEKLFF	TGTGCCAGCAGTGAATACGGCACAGTCGGTGAAAAACTGTTTTTT
TRBJ1-1	-	TRBV5-6	few	CASSLVRGTGSEAFF	TGTGCCAGCAGCTTGGTAAGGGGGACGGGGTCTGAAGCTTTCTTT
TRBJ1-2	-	TRBV28	-	CASSSPDSINYGYTF	TGTGCCAGCAGCTCCCCTGACAGCATTAACTATGGCTACACCTTC
TRBJ1-1	-	TRBV19	once	CATQGWGAFF	TGTGCCACCCAGGGGTGGGGCGCTTTCTTT
TRBJ2-4	TRBD1	TRBV7-2	few	CASSRDSFLAKNIQYF	TGTGCCAGCAGCCGGGACAGTTTCTTAGCCAAAAACATTCAGTACTTC
TRBJ2-7	TRBD1	TRBV5-4	-	CASSATGGMDEQYF	TGTGCCAGCAGCGCGACAGGGGGAATGGACGAGCAGTACTTC
TRBJ2-5	-	TRBV7-2	-	CASSSARSETQYF	TGTGCCAGCAGCTCAGCGAGGTCAGAGACCCAGTACTTC
TRBJ1-4	-	TRBV7-2	once	CASSSGGQGSEKLFF	TGTGCCAGCAGCTCCGGGGGGCAGGGGAGTGAAAAACTGTTTTTT
TRBJ2-7	-	TRBV6-1	-	CASSESQGGIYEQYF	TGTGCCAGCAGTGAGAGTCAGGGGGGCATCTACGAGCAGTACTTC
TRBJ2-4	TRBD1	TRBV6-1	-	CASRDTGGSIQYF	TGTGCCAGCAGAGACACAGGGGGAAGCATTCAGTACTTC
TRBJ2-3	-	TRBV10-2	-	CASSGTYTDTQYF	TGCGCCAGCAGTGGGACATACACAGATACGCAGTATTTT
TRBJ2-3	-	TRBV5-4	-	CASSSRQGTDTQYF	TGTGCCAGCAGCTCCCGCCAGGGCACAGATACGCAGTATTTT
TRBJ1-4	TRBD1	TRBV6-6	few	CASSARGLNEKLFF	TGTGCCAGCAGTGCCAGGGGGCTGAATGAAAAACTGTTTTTT
TRBJ2-2	TRBD2	TRBV27	-	CASSLPPGAGVIGELFF	TGTGCCAGCAGTTTACCCCCGGGAGCGGGAGTGATCGGGGAGCTGTTTTTT
TRBJ2-7	-	TRBV15	-	CATSRASRGPDYEQYF	TGTGCCACCAGCAGAGCTAGTAGGGGCCCCGACTACGAGCAGTACTTC
TRBJ1-1	-	TRBV18	-	CASSPLLIQGGEMNTEAFF	TGTGCCAGCTCACCTCTCTTAATACAGGGTGGGGAGATGAACACTGAAGCTTTCTTT
TRBJ1-1	-	TRBV4-2	-	CASSPGGGADTEAFF	TGTGCCAGCAGCCCCGGTGGGGGGGCGGACACTGAAGCTTTCTTT
TRBJ1-5	TRBD1	TRBV2	-	CASRAGTGVPQPQHF	TGTGCCAGCAGAGCCGGGACAGGGGTCCCTCAGCCCCAGCATTTT
TRBJ2-1	-	TRBV4-3	-	CASSQEKRSRGCEQFF	TGCGCCAGCAGCCAAGAGAAGAGGTCAAGAGGGTGTGAGCAGTTCTTC
TRBJ1-2	TRBD1	TRBV6-6	-	CASSSEGQFYGYTF	TGTGCCAGCAGTTCAGAGGGACAGTTCTATGGCTACACCTTC
TRBJ2-2	-	TRBV19	few	CASGRRTGELFF	TGTGCCAGTGGCAGGAGGACCGGGGAGCTGTTTTTT
TRBJ1-1	-	TRBV19	-	CASSVDTITEAFF	TGTGCCAGTAGTGTGGACACAATCACTGAAGCTTTCTTT
TRBJ2-7	-	TRBV7-2	few	CASSRGGASYEQYF	TGTGCCAGCTCACGAGGCGGGGCCTCCTACGAGCAGTACTTC
TRBJ2-5	TRBD2	TRBV9	-	CASSVGAGGRETQYF	TGTGCCAGCAGCGTAGGAGCGGGGGGCCGGGAGACCCAGTACTTC
TRBJ2-3	TRBD2	TRBV5-1	-	CASRLAGGVDTQYF	TGCGCCAGCAGACTAGCGGGGGGGGTGGATACGCAGTATTTT
TRBJ2-1	TRBD2	TRBV27	-	CASSFRAGNYNEQFF	TGTGCCAGCAGTTTCAGAGCGGGAAACTACAATGAGCAGTTCTTC
TRBJ2-5	TRBD2	TRBV4-2	-	CASSHGTSGGTQETQYF	TGTGCCAGCAGCCACGGGACTAGCGGGGGGACCCAAGAGACCCAGTACTTC
TRBJ2-5	-	TRBV4-2	-	CASSPQEGETQYF	TGTGCCAGCAGCCCTCAGGAGGGAGAGACCCAGTACTTC
TRBJ2-5	TRBD1	TRBV19	-	CASSLPGTGRETQYF	TGTGCCAGTAGTTTACCCGGGACAGGGCGGGAGACCCAGTACTTC
TRBJ2-1	TRBD2	TRBV5-5	-	CASSLLLAGVNEQFF	TGTGCCAGCAGCTTGCTACTAGCGGGAGTGAATGAGCAGTTCTTC
TRBJ1-2	TRBD1	TRBV6-5	-	CASRDLTGNGYTF	TGTGCCAGCAGAGACCTGACAGGGAATGGCTACACCTTC
TRBJ2-5	TRBD2	TRBV11-2	few	CASSLQSSGGPETQYF	TGTGCCAGCAGCTTACAGTCCAGCGGGGGCCCAGAGACCCAGTACTTC
TRBJ2-1	TRBD2	TRBV4-3	few	CASSQAHWGGYNEQFF	TGCGCCAGCAGCCAAGCCCATTGGGGGGGATACAATGAGCAGTTCTTC
TRBJ2-1	TRBD1	TRBV29-1	-	CSVTGGYNEQFF	TGCAGCGTTACAGGGGGTTACAATGAGCAGTTCTTC
TRBJ1-3	-	TRBV18	-	CASSPGQSGNTIYF	TGTGCCAGCTCACCAGGCCAGTCTGGAAACACCATATATTTT
TRBJ2-2	TRBD2	TRBV28	-	CASSLGLAGGPGELFF	TGTGCCAGCAGTTTAGGGCTAGCGGGAGGGCCCGGGGAGCTGTTTTTT
TRBJ2-7	-	TRBV18	-	CASSPPLQGFDEQYF	TGTGCCAGCTCACCACCGTTGCAGGGGTTCGACGAGCAGTACTTC
TRBJ1-1	TRBD1	TRBV28	once	CASSHRQGAYEAFF	TGTGCCAGCAGTCACCGACAGGGGGCCTATGAAGCTTTCTTT
TRBJ1-5	TRBD1	TRBV14	-	CASSQGRQGAQPQHF	TGTGCCAGCAGCCAAGGTCGACAGGGTGCACAGCCCCAGCATTTT
TRBJ2-3	TRBD2	TRBV28	-	CASNKAGTRTDTQYF	TGTGCCAGCAATAAAGCGGGAACACGCACAGATACGCAGTATTTT
TRBJ2-7	-	TRBV27	-	CASVGRRYEQYF	TGTGCCAGCGTAGGCAGGCGATACGAGCAGTACTTC